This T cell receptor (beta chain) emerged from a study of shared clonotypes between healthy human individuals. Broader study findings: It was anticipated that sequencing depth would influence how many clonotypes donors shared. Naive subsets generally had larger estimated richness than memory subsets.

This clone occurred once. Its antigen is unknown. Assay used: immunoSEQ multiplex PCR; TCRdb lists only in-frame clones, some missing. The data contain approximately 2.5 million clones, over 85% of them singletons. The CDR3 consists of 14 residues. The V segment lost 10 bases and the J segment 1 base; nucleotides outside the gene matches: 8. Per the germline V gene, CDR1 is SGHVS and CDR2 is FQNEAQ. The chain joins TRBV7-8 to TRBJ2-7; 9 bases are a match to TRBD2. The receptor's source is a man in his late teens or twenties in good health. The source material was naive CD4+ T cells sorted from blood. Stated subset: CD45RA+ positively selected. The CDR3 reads CATGRGGASYEQYF. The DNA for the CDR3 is TGTGCCACTGGACGCGGGGGGGCTTCCTACGAGCAGTACTTC.